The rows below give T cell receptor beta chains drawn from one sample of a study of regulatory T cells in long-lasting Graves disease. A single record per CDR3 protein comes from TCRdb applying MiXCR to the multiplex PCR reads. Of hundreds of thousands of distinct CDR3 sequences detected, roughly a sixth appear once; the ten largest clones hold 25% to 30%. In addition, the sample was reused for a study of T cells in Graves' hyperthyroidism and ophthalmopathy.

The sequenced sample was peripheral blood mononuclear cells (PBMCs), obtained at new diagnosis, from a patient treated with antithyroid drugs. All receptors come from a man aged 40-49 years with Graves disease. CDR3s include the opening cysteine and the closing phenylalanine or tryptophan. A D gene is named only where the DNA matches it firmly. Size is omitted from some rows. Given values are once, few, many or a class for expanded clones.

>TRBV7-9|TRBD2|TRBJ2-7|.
TGTGCCAGCAGCTTAATCGGGGGGGGACACTCCTACGAGCAGTACTTC
CASSLIGGGHSYEQYF
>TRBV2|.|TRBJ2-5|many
TGTGCCATCATTCGCAGGGGAGGAGAGACCCAGTACTTC
CAIIRRGGETQYF
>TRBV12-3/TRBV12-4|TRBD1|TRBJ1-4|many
TGTGCCAGCAGCACCTACAGGGGAGCTAATGAAAAACTGTTTTTT
CASSTYRGANEKLFF
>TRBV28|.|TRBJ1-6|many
TGTGCCAGCAGTTTACTGGAGGGCCCTTATAATTCACCCCTCCACTTT
CASSLLEGPYNSPLHF
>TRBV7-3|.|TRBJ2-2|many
TGTGCCAGCAGCTTCGCAGGCTCCGGGGAGCTGTTTTTT
CASSFAGSGELFF
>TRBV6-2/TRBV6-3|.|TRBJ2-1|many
TGTGCCAGCAGTGTTAGGGAAACCTACAATGAGCAGTTCTTC
CASSVRETYNEQFF
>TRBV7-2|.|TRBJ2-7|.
TGTGCCAGCAGCTTAGCGATGCAAGACGAGCAGTACTTC
CASSLAMQDEQYF
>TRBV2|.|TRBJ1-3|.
TGTGCCAGCAGCGACACACGTCCTGGAAACACCATATATTTT
CASSDTRPGNTIYF
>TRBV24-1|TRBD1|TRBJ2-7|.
TGTGCCACCAGTGACTCCCGACAGGGGGCCGAGGAGCAGTACTTC
CATSDSRQGAEEQYF
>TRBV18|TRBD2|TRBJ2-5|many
TGTGCCAGCTCACCGGGGACTAGCGTCTCAGAGACCCAGTACTTC
CASSPGTSVSETQYF
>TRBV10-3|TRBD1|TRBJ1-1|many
TGTGCCATCAGACCCGGGACAGGGGGGTTCGCTGAAGCTTTCTTT
CAIRPGTGGFAEAFF
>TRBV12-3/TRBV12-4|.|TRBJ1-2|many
TGTGCCAGCAGTTTTAGACGCAGACAGGAAAACTATGGCTACACCTTC
CASSFRRRQENYGYTF
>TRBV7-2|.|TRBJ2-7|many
TGTGCCAGCAGCTTCTCTCTTGTCAGCTCCTACGAGCAGTACTTC
CASSFSLVSSYEQYF
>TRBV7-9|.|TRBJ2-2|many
TGTGCCAGCAGCTTAGGGTGGGGGCGCAGGACCGGGGAGCTGTTTTTT
CASSLGWGRRTGELFF
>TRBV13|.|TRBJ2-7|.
TGTGCCAGCAGCTTTGGGCGGGGATACGAGCAGTACTTC
CASSFGRGYEQYF
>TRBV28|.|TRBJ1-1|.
TGTGCCAGCAGTTTTATGCCGTCGAGCACTGAAGCTTTCTTT
CASSFMPSSTEAFF
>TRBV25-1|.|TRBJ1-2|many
TGTGCCAGCAGTGAGGACCTGCCCTTGAATGGCTACACCTTC
CASSEDLPLNGYTF
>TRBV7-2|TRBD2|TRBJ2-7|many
TGTGCCAGCAGCTTAATGGCGGGGGGCTACGAGCAGTACTTC
CASSLMAGGYEQYF
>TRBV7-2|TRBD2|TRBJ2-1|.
TGTGCCAGCAGCTTAGCGCCGGCTAGCGGGGGGCGATCTCGGTTCTTC
CASSLAPASGGRSRFF
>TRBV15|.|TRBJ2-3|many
TGTGCCACCAGCAGAGGTGACGGCGTGAGCACAGATACGCAGTATTTT
CATSRGDGVSTDTQYF
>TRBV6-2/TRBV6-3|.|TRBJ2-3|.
TGTGCCAGCAACATCAGGACCTCCGAGGGCACAGATACGCAGTATTTT
CASNIRTSEGTDTQYF
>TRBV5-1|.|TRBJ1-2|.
TGCGCCAGCAGCTTGGTTACCGGGGCCGGGGGCTACACCTTC
CASSLVTGAGGYTF
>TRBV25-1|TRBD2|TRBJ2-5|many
TGTGCCAGCAGTGAAGCAGGCGGGAGCAGGGAAGAGACCCAGTACTTC
CASSEAGGSREETQYF
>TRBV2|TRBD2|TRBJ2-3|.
TGTGCCAGCACGAGGACTAGCGGGGGGGCCCCGGATACGCAGTATTTT
CASTRTSGGAPDTQYF
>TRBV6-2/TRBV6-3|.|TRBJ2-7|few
TGTGCCAGCAGTTACTCGATCGGCTCCGAGCAGTACTTC
CASSYSIGSEQYF
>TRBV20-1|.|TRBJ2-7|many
TGCAGTGCTAGTCCGGATACCTACGAGCAGTACTTC
CSASPDTYEQYF
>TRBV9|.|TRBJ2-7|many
TGTGCCAGCAGCGTCGGGTCAGGTGATTTCTACGAGCAGTACTTC
CASSVGSGDFYEQYF
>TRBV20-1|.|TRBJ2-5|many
TGCAGTGCAGGACTCAGGGGGGGGTTCCAAGAGACCCAGTACTTC
CSAGLRGGFQETQYF
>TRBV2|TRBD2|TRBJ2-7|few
TGTGCCAGCGGGGGACTAGCGTCCTACGAGCAGTACTTC
CASGGLASYEQYF
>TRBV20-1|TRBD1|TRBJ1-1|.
TGCAGGGCTATGGCGGGACAGGGACGAAACACTGAAGCTTTCTTT
CRAMAGQGRNTEAFF
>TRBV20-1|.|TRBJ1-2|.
TGCAGTGTGTGGGAGTCTTGGGGCTACACCTTC
CSVWESWGYTF
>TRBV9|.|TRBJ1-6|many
TGTGCCAGCAGCAATGATAATTCACCCCTCCACTTT
CASSNDNSPLHF
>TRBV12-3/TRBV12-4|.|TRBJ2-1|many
TGTGCCAGCAGACGGGGCAATGAAAATGAGCAGTTCTTC
CASRRGNENEQFF
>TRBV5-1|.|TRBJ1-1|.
TGCGCCAGCAGCTTCGGCGGACCGAACACTGAAGCTTTCTTT
CASSFGGPNTEAFF
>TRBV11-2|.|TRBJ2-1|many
TGTGCCAGCAGCTGGGGACAATTCTACAATGAGCAGTTCTTC
CASSWGQFYNEQFF
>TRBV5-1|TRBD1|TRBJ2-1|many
TGCGCCAGCAGCTTTATAACCGGGACAGGGGACAATGAGCAGTTCTTC
CASSFITGTGDNEQFF
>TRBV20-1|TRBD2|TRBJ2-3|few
TGCAGTGGACCTGGCGGGGGGGCCATAGATACGCAGTATTTT
CSGPGGGAIDTQYF
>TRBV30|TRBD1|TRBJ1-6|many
TGTGCCTGGAGTGGATCGGGACAGGGTGGCTCACCCCTCCACTTT
CAWSGSGQGGSPLHF
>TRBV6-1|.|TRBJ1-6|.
TGTGCCAGCAGCTCCGATCAACGCTCCTATAATTCACCCCTCCACTTT
CASSSDQRSYNSPLHF
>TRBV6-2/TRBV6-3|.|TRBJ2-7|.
TGTGCCAGCAGGAAGACAGGCTACGAGCAGTACTTC
CASRKTGYEQYF
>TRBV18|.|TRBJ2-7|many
TGTGCCAGCTCATCAGTTCCGGGACACTCCTACGAGCAGTACTTC
CASSSVPGHSYEQYF
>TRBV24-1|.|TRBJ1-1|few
TGTGCCACCAGTGCCCCACACCGGGACAAAAACACTGAAGCTTTCTTT
CATSAPHRDKNTEAFF
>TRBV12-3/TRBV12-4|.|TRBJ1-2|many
TGTGCCAGCAGGGCACAGGGAGGGTCAGACTATGGCTACACCTTC
CASRAQGGSDYGYTF
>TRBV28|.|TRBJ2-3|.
TGTGCCAGCAGTACTCAGATAGTGCAGTATTTT
CASSTQIVQYF
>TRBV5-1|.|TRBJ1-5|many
TGCGCCAGCAGCCCCAGTTATAATCAGCCCCAGCATTTT
CASSPSYNQPQHF
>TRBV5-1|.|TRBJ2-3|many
TGCGCCAGCAGCTTGGCCGGCAGTTGGGAATCCACAGATACGCAGTATTTT
CASSLAGSWESTDTQYF
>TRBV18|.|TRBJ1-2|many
TGTGCCAGCTCACCACCAGACGGAAGCTATGGCTACACCTTC
CASSPPDGSYGYTF
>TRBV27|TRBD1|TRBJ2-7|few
TGTGCCAGCAGTCTTTCGGGACAGCCCTACGAGCAGTACTTC
CASSLSGQPYEQYF
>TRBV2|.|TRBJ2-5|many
TGTGCCAGCAGCCCCGGGACTCTACCGGCAGAGACCCAGTACTTC
CASSPGTLPAETQYF
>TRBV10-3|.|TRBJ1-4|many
TGTGCCATCAGTGAATCGGCACTGGGAAGAGTAAAACTGTTTTTT
CAISESALGRVKLFF
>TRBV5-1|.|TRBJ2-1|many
TGCGCCAGCAGGGACAGAACCTACAATGAGCAGTTCTTC
CASRDRTYNEQFF